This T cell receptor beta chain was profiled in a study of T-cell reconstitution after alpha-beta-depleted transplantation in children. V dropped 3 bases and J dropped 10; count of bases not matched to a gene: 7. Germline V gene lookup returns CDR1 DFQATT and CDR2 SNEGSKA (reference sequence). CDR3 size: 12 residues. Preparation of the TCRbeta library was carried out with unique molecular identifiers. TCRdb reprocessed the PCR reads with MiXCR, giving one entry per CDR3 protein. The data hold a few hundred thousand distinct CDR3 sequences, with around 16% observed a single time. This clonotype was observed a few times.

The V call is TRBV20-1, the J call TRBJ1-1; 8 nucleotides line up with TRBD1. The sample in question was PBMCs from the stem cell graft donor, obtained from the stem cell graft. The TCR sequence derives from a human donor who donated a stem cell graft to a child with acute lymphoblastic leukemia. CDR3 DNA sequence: TGCAGTGCTAGTCATTACAGGGGGGCAGCTTTCTTT. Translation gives CSASHYRGAAFF.